The clone carrying this T cell receptor beta chain has only a few counts. Its cognate antigen is unknown. This entry comes from a study of T cells after posttransplantation cyclophosphamide. Libraries were prepared by immunoSEQ multiplex PCR; TCRdb keeps only in-frame clonotypes and omits some of them. The sample is made up of 30,000 to 50,000 clones, none counted only once. General study findings and limits: TRB clonality was highly associated with recipient CMV seropositivity and reactivation.

V was trimmed by 5 bases and J by 1 base, leaving 17 bases between them. The CDR3 sequence is 16 residues long. CDR1 is SGHVS and CDR2 is FQNEAQ in the germline V gene. This chain links TRBV7-8 with TRBJ1-1, with no clear D. The material sequenced was PBMCs. The receptor was isolated from a woman between 45 and 65 years old in good health and a related stem cell transplant donor. DNA for the CDR3: TGTGCCAGCAGCGGGGAGGAAAGGACTCGGAACACTGAAGCTTTCTTT. Residues: CASSGEERTRNTEAFF.